These T cell receptor beta chains were read from a single sample in a study of T cells expressing NK-cell markers. Using the 5' RACE reads, TCRdb records one entry per CDR3 protein without DNA. This sample's table has about 460,000 distinct CDR3 sequences. Material: blood T cells: a sorted CD56 or NKG2C T cell subset, CD4+ or CD8+ T cells, or bulk PBMC T cells (not recorded which). The receptors here all came from a woman between 50 and 59 years old in good health. The CDR3 runs from the conserved cysteine through the conserved F or W. Each record gives: J gene, V gene, CDR3 protein.

TRBJ2-2,TRBV29-1,CSVGTTGELFF
TRBJ2-1,TRBV24-1,CATSSLAEGRYNEQFF
TRBJ1-3,TRBV12-3/TRBV12-4,CASSYGPDPSGNTIYF
TRBJ2-5,TRBV4-1,CASSQEEGSRRTQYF
TRBJ1-1,TRBV11-3,CASSRPGQAFF
TRBJ2-3,TRBV5-1,CASSLSSGHTDTQYF
TRBJ2-1,TRBV5-5,CASSNGLAGYNEQFF
TRBJ2-5,TRBV29-1,CSYSPVRETQYF
TRBJ2-3,TRBV6-1,CASSEAADTQYF
TRBJ2-5,TRBV6-1,CASSEPRRGGTQETQYF
TRBJ2-7,TRBV25-1,CASSDGLSGQYF
TRBJ2-1,TRBV7-2,CASSLVGRGRQFF
TRBJ1-2,TRBV12-3/TRBV12-4,CASSSGRIYGYTF
TRBJ2-1,TRBV24-1,CATSVGLQKQFF
TRBJ2-2,TRBV10-3,CASWQGSNTGELFF
TRBJ2-2,TRBV12-3/TRBV12-4,CASSVTSEGSGELFF
TRBJ2-3,TRBV10-1,CASGEKGVPDTQYF
TRBJ2-5,TRBV5-6,CASSPTLRTERETQYF
TRBJ2-3,TRBV20-1,CSARRGNTGTDTQYF
TRBJ1-4,TRBV2,CASSEQGLTEKLFF
TRBJ2-1,TRBV19,CASSIGGAGTYNEQFF
TRBJ2-5,TRBV20-1,CSAPRTSGRAQETQYF
TRBJ2-1,TRBV10-3,CAISPVGNEQFF
TRBJ2-5,TRBV28,CASKAIELGETQYF
TRBJ2-1,TRBV7-9,CASSLAQGGAGGLLNEQFF
TRBJ2-7,TRBV2,CASSWDLGVEQYF
TRBJ2-1,TRBV12-3/TRBV12-4,CASSLAPLREFENEQFF
TRBJ2-1,TRBV20-1,CSAAFPRTGYNEQFF
TRBJ2-5,TRBV7-7,CASSARGREGTQYF
TRBJ2-3,TRBV3-1,CASSLPGSGTADTQYF
TRBJ1-1,TRBV12-3/TRBV12-4,CASSSNRGHTEAFF